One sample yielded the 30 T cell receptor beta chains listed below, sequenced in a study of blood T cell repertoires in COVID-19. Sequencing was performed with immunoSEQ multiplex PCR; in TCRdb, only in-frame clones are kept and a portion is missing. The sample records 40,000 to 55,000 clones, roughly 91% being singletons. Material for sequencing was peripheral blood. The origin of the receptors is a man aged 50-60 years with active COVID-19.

CDR3 protein: CASSEAGGQPQHF. The CDR3 DNA is TGTGCCAGCAGTGAAGCTGGGGGCCAGCCCCAGCATTTT. The chain combines TRBV2 with TRBJ1-5, with a weak D call TRBD1 (6 bases). V lost 0 bases and J lost 7, with 7 bases in between. This CDR3 comprises 13 residues. The germline V gene encodes CDR1 SNHLY and CDR2 FYNNEI.

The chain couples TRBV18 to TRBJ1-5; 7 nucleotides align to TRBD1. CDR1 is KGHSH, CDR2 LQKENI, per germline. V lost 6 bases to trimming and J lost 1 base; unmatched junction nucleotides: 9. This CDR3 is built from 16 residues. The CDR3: CASSPDRPGSNQPQHF. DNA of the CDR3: TGTGCCAGCTCGCCGGACAGGCCGGGGAGCAATCAGCCCCAGCATTTT.

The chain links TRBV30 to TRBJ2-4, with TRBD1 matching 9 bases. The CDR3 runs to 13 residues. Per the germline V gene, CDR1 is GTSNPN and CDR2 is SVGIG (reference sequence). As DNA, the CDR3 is TGTGCACTAACAGGGGGCCGAGAAGACATTCAGTACTTC. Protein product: CALTGGREDIQYF.

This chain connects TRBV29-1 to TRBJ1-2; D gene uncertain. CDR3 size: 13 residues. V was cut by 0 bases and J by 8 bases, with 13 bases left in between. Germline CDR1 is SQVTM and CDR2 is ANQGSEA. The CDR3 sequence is CSVEDWVGAGYTF. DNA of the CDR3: TGCAGCGTTGAAGATTGGGTGGGAGCGGGCTACACCTTC.

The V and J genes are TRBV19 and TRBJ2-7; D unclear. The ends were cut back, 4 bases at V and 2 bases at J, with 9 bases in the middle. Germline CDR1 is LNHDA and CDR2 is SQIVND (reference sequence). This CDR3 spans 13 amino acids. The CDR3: CASSTSQAYEQYF. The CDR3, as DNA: TGTGCCAGTAGTACAAGCCAGGCCTACGAGCAGTACTTC.

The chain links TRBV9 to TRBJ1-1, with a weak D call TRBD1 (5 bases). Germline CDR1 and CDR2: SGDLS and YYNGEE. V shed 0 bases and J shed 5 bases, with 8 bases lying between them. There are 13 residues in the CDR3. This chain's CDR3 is CASSVGRATEAFF. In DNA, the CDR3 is TGTGCCAGCAGCGTAGGCAGGGCGACTGAAGCTTTCTTT. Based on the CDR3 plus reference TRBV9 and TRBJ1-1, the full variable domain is DSGVTQTPKHLITATGQRVTLRCSPRSGDLSVYWYQQSLDQGLQFLIQYYNGEERAKGNILERFSAQQFPDLHSELNLSSLELGDSALYFCASSVGRATEAFFGQGTRLTVV.

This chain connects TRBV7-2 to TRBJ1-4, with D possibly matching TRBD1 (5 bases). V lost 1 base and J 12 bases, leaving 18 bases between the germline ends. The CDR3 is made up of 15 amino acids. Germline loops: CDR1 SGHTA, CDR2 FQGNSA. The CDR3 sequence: CASSLVLGGAGELFF. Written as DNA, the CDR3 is TGTGCCAGCAGCTTAGTGTTGGGCGGGGCCGGGGAACTGTTTTTT. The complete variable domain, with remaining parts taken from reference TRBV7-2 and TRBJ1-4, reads GAGVSQSPSNKVTEKGKDVELRCDPISGHTALYWYRQSLGQGLEFLIYFQGNSAPDKSGLPSDRFSAERTGGSVSTLTIQRTQQEDSAVYLCASSLVLGGAGELFFGSGTQLSVL.

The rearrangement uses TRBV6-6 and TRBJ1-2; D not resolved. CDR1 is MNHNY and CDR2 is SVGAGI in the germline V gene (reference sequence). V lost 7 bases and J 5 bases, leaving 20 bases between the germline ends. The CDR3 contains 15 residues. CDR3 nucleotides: TGTGCCAGCAACCCAACTCTCGGGATTGGATATGGCTACACCTTC. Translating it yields CASNPTLGIGYGYTF.

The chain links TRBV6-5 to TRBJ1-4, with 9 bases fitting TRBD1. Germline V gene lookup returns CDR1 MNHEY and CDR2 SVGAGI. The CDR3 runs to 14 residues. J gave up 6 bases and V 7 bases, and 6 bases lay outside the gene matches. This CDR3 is CASNRGRRDEKLFF. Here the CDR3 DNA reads TGTGCCAGCAACAGGGGGCGTCGGGATGAAAAACTGTTTTTT.

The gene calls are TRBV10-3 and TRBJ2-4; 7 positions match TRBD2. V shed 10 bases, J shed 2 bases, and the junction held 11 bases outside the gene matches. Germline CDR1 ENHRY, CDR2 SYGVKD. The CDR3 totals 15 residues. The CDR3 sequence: CATRAGVVTKNIQYF. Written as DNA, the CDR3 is TGTGCCACCCGGGCGGGGGTTGTAACCAAAAACATTCAGTACTTC.

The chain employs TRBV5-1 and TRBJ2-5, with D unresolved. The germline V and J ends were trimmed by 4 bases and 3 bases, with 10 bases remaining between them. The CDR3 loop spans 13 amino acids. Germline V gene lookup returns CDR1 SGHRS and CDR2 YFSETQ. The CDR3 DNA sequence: TGCGCCAGCAGCGTATCTCTTAAAGAGACCCAGTACTTC. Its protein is CASSVSLKETQYF.

Written as DNA, the CDR3 is TGTGCCAGTAGTATTGGGCGAACTAGCACAGATACGCAGTATTTT. Protein: CASSIGRTSTDTQYF. The chain couples TRBV19 to TRBJ2-3; D is undetermined. CDR3 length: 15 residues. Germline assignment: CDR1 LNHDA and CDR2 SQIVND (reference sequence). Trimming left V 3 bases short and J 0 bases short, with 10 bases between.

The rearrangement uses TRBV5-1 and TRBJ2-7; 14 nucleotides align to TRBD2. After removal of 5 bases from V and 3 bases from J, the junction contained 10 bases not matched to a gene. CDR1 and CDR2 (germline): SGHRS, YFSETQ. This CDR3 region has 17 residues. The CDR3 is CASSLGTSGGRIYEQYF. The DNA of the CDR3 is TGCGCCAGCAGTCTCGGGACTAGCGGGGGCCGAATCTACGAGCAGTACTTC.

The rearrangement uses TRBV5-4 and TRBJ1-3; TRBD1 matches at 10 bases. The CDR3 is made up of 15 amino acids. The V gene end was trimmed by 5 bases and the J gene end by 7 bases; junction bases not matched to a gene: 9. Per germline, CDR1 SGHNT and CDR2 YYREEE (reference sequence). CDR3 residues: CASSLSGTGVNTIYF. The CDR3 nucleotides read TGTGCCAGCAGTCTCTCCGGGACAGGGGTGAACACCATATATTTT. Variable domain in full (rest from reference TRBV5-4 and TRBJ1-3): ETGVTQSPTHLIKTRGQQVTLRCSSQSGHNTVSWYQQALGQGPQFIFQYYREEENGRGNFPPRFSGLQFPNYSSELNVNALELDDSALYLCASSLSGTGVNTIYFGEGSWLTVV.

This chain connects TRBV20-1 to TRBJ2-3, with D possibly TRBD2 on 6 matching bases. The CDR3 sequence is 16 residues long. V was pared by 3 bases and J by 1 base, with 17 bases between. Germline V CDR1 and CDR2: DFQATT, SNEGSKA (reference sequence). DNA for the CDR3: TGCAGTGCTAGTTCCGGTAGCGGAGTTGGCACAGATACGCAGTATTTT. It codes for CSASSGSGVGTDTQYF.

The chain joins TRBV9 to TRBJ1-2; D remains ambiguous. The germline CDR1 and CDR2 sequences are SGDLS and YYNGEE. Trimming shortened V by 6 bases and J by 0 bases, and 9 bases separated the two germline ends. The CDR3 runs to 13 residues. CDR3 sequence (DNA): TGTGCCAGCACCCCGGGAACTAACTATGGCTACACCTTC. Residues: CASTPGTNYGYTF.

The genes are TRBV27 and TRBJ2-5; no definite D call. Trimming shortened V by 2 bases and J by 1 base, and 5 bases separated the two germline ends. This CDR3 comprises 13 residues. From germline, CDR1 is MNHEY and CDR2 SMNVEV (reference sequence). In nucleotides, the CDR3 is TGTGCCAGCAGTTTACTCTCCCAAGAGACCCAGTACTTC. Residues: CASSLLSQETQYF.

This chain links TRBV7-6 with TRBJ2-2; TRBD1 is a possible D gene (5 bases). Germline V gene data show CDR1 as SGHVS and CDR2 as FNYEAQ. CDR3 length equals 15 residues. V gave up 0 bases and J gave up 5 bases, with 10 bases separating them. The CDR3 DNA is TGTGCCAGCAGCTTAGCAGGGGCGGTAACCGGGGAGCTGTTTTTT. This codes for CASSLAGAVTGELFF. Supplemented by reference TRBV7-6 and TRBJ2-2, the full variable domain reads GAGVSQSPRYKVTKRGQDVALRCDPISGHVSLYWYRQALGQGPEFLTYFNYEAQQDKSGLPNDRFSAERPEGSISTLTIQRTEQRDSAMYRCASSLAGAVTGELFFGEGSRLTVL.

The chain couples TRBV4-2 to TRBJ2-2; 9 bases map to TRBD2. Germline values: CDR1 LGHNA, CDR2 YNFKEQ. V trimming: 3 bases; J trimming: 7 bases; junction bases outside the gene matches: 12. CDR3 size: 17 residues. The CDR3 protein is CASSHPGGGGGGGELFF. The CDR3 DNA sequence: TGTGCCAGCAGCCATCCCGGCGGGGGGGGCGGAGGCGGGGAGCTGTTTTTT.

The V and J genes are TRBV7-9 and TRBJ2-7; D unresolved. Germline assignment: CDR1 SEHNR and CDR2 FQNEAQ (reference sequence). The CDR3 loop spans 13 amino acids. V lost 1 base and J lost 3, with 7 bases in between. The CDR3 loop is CASSLGLYYEQYF. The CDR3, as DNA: TGTGCCAGCAGCTTAGGTCTATACTACGAGCAGTACTTC.

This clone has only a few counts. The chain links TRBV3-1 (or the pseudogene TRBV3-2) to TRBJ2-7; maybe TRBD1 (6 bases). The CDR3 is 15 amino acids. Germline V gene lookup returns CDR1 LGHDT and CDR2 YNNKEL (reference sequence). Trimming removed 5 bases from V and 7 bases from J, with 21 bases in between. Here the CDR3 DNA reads TGTGCCAGCAGCGCTTGGACAGACCACTTAGGAGAGCAGTACTTC. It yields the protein CASSAWTDHLGEQYF.

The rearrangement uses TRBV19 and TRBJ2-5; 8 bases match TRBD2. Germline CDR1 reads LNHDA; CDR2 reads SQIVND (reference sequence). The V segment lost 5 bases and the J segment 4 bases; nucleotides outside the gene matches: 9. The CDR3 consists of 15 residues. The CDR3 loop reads CASSPGGRGRETQYF. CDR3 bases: TGTGCCAGTAGTCCGGGAGGGCGGGGGCGAGAGACCCAGTACTTC.

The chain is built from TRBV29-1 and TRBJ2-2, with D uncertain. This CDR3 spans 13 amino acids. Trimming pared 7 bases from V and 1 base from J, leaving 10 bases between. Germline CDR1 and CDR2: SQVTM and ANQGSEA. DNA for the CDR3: TGCAGCGCCAATGACTTGAACACCGGGGAGCTGTTTTTT. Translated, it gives CSANDLNTGELFF.

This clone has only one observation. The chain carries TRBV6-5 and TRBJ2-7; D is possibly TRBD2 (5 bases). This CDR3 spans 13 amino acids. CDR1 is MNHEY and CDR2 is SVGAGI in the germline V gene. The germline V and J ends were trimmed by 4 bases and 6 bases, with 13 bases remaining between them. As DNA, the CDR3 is TGTGCCAGCAGTTCGTCTACTAGAAGCGAGCAGTACTTC. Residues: CASSSSTRSEQYF.

The CDR3: CASSFSQNNEQFF. The CDR3 nucleotides read TGTGCCAGCAGTTTCTCCCAGAACAATGAGCAGTTCTTC. This chain joins TRBV12-3 or TRBV12-4 and TRBJ2-1; D gene unclear. Trimming took 3 bases from V and 5 from J, leaving 8 bases between them. The CDR3 runs 13 residues.

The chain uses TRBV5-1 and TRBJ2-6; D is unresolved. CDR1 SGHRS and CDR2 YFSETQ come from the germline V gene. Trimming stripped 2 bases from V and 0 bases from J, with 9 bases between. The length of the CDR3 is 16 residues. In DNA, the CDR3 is TGCGCCAGCAGCTTACTACTGACCTCTGGGGCCAACGTCCTGACTTTC. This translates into CASSLLLTSGANVLTF.

CDR3 residues: CASSSRQGGNEQYF. For the CDR3, the DNA is TGTGCCAGCAGCTCACGACAGGGTGGGAACGAGCAGTACTTC. V and J are TRBV7-2 and TRBJ2-7; 7 bases are a match to TRBD1. Germline V gives CDR1 SGHTA, CDR2 FQGNSA. The junction had 8 bases not matched to a gene; V was cut back by 4 bases and J by 5 bases. The CDR3 totals 14 residues.

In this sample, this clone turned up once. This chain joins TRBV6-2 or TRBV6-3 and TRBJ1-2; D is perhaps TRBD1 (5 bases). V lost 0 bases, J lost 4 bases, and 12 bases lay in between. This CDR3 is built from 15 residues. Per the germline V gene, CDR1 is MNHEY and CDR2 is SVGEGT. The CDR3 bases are TGTGCCAGCAGTTACTCGCAGGACGGGGGCTATGGCTACACCTTC. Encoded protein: CASSYSQDGGYGYTF.

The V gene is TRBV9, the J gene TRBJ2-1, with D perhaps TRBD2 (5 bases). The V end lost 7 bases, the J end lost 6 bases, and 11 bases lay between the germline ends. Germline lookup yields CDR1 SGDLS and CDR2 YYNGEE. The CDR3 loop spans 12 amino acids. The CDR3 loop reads CASRGGSNEQFF. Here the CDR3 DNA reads TGTGCCAGCCGAGGAGGCTCCAATGAGCAGTTCTTC. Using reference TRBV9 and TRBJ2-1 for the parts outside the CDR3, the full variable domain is DSGVTQTPKHLITATGQRVTLRCSPRSGDLSVYWYQQSLDQGLQFLIQYYNGEERAKGNILERFSAQQFPDLHSELNLSSLELGDSALYFCASRGGSNEQFFGPGTRLTVL.

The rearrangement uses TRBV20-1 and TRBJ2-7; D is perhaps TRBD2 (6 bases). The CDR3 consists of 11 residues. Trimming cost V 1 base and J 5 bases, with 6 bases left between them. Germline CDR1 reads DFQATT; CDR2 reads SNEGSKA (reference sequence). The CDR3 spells CSARAGDEQYF. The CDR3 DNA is TGCAGTGCTAGAGCGGGAGACGAGCAGTACTTC.